The clone carrying this T cell receptor (beta chain) was seen repeatedly, ten times or more. Its cognate antigen is unknown. This CDR3 region has 14 residues. The germline CDR1 and CDR2 sequences are DFQATT and SNEGSKA (reference sequence). Deletions cut 4 bases from V and 2 bases from J, with 13 bases between. The sample comes from a study of T cells after yellow fever vaccination. Overall study context: Fractions low in cell number were prepared with SMART-Seq v4 Ultra Low Input.

Study results and limitations: The study re-detected most primary-vaccination clones after the booster (about 95% CD4, approximately 88% CD8).

Template-switching 5'RACE yielded the TCR cDNA; a universal primer site and UMIs were added in the process. TCRdb redid the calling of the 5' RACE reads with MiXCR, one entry per CDR3 protein. Of some 500,000 distinct CDR3 sequences in the sample, 13% were seen once. The TCR comes from a man aged 25 to 40 who received the YFV17D yellow fever vaccine. Sample: PBMCs, taken on the day of the yellow fever booster vaccination. This chain joins TRBV20-1 and TRBJ2-3, with no clear D. As DNA, the CDR3 is TGCAGTGCTAAGGTCGCGGATCACACAGATACGCAGTATTTT. This gives the protein CSAKVADHTDTQYF.